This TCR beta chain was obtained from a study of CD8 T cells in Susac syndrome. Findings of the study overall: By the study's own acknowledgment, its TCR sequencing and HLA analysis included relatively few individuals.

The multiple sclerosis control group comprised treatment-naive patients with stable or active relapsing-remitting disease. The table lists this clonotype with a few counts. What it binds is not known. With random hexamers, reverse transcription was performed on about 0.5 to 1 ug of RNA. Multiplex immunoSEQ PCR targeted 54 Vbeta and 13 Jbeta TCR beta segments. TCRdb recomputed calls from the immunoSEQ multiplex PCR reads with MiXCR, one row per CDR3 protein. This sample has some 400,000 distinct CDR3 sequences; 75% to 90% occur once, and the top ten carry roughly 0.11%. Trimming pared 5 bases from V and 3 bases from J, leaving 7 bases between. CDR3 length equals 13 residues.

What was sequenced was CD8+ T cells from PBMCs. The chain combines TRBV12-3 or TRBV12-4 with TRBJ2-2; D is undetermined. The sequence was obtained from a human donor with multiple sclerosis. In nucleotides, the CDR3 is TGTGCCAGCAGTCCCTCCGACACCGGGGAGCTGTTTTTT. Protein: CASSPSDTGELFF.